Each of the 26 T cell receptor beta chains below was sequenced from the same sample in a study of spatial heterogeneity in lung cancer. TCRdb redid the calling of the 5' RACE reads with MiXCR, one entry per CDR3 protein. The repertoire holds about 15,000 distinct CDR3 sequences, with 3.6% as singletons. Time point described: sample taken at primary tumor resection. Sequencing used normal lung tissue next to the tumor, obtained at surgery. The receptors come from a male donor with early-stage non-small cell lung cancer.

The table lists this clonotype with many counts. As an off-target read in a library built for alpha chains, this beta chain has a frequency of little significance. This chain connects TRBV12-3 or TRBV12-4 to TRBJ1-6; possibly TRBD1 for D (5 bases). V was trimmed by 5 bases and J by 9 bases, leaving 17 bases between them. The CDR3 is 15 residues long. CDR3 sequence: CASSNSGPEGSPLHF. The CDR3 region has the DNA TGTGCCAGCAGTAATTCGGGACCGGAGGGTTCACCCCTCCACTTT.

This clonotype was counted many times. This beta chain slipped into a library made for alpha chains as a stray read, so its size is not meaningful. V is TRBV18 and J is TRBJ1-3, with D hard to call. The length of the CDR3 is 15 residues. Between the trimmed V and J ends, which lost 3 bases and 2 bases, there was a span of 11 bases. Germline lookup yields CDR1 KGHSH and CDR2 LQKENI. CDR3 in amino acids: CASSPGPGTGNTIYF. The CDR3 DNA follows: TGTGCCAGCTCACCCGGGCCCGGCACTGGAAACACCATATATTTT.

This clonotype was detected ten times or more. Because this beta chain is a stray read in a library intended to capture alpha chains, its abundance should not be given much weight. V and J are TRBV29-1 and TRBJ1-2, with D perhaps matching TRBD1 (6 bases). Germline V gene data show CDR1 as SQVTM and CDR2 as ANQGSEA. V lost 4 bases and J 2 bases, leaving 14 bases between the germline ends. This CDR3 is built from 14 residues. The CDR3 DNA is TGCAGCGTTGCAACTGGGGGCGGGAACTATGGCTACACCTTC. The encoded protein is CSVATGGGNYGYTF.

This clonotype has at least ten counts. Because this beta chain is a stray read in a library intended to capture alpha chains, its abundance should not be given much weight. The rearrangement uses TRBV5-8 and TRBJ2-7; D possibly corresponds to TRBD1 (5 bases). V gave up 3 bases and J gave up 4 bases, with 14 bases separating them. The CDR3 has 14 residues. CDR1 is SGHTS and CDR2 is YDEGEE in the germline V gene. The CDR3 nucleotides read TGTGCCAGCAGCTATGTTGGCAGGGCGTACGAGCAGTACTTC. It yields the protein CASSYVGRAYEQYF.

This clonotype was observed at least ten times. This beta chain is an unintended read in a library built for alpha chains; its size means little. V and J are TRBV18 and TRBJ2-3, with a tentative D call TRBD2 (6 bases). Trimming removed 3 bases at V and 4 bases at J, with 17 bases between. Germline V gene lookup returns CDR1 KGHSH and CDR2 LQKENI. The CDR3 contains 16 residues. CDR3: CASSPLHPGVADTQYF. CDR3 in DNA: TGTGCCAGCTCACCTCTTCACCCGGGAGTGGCAGATACGCAGTATTTT.

In its sample, this clonotype was seen many times. Being off target in a library aimed at alpha chains, this beta chain has a size of little meaning. The chain carries TRBV6-5 and TRBJ2-7, with 7 bases aligning to TRBD2. CDR1 MNHEY and CDR2 SVGAGI come from the germline V gene. J was trimmed by 3 bases and V by 2 bases; bases with no gene match: 7. The CDR3 is 15 residues long. CDR3 coding DNA: TGTGCCAGCAGTTACGAGGACGGGGGGTTCTACGAGCAGTACTTC. Amino acids: CASSYEDGGFYEQYF.

This clonotype was counted ten times or more. As an off-target read in a library built for alpha chains, this beta chain has a frequency of little significance. The chain recombines TRBV7-8 with TRBJ2-7; D is uncertain. Germline loops: CDR1 SGHVS, CDR2 FQNEAQ. CDR3 length equals 14 residues. Trimming left V 0 bases short and J 3 bases short, with 9 bases between. CDR3 bases: TGTGCCAGCAGCTTAGCGCCAGTCGTCTACGAGCAGTACTTC. Translation: CASSLAPVVYEQYF.

This clonotype was seen ten or more times. This beta chain is off target for a library built for alpha chains, so its abundance means little. The chain uses TRBV6-6 and TRBJ1-6; D gene uncertain. V shed 2 bases and J shed 10 bases, with 24 bases lying between them. This CDR3 comprises 18 residues. Germline V gives CDR1 MNHNY, CDR2 SVGAGI (reference sequence). CDR3 coding DNA: TGTGCCAGCAGTTACCCCGGGAGGCTCTATGTAGAGGTCTCACCCCTCCACTTT. Translating gives CASSYPGRLYVEVSPLHF.

This clonotype was recorded many times. Because the library targeted alpha chains, this beta chain is an off-target read whose size means little. This chain joins TRBV6-5 and TRBJ2-7; D is unresolved. CDR1 is MNHEY, CDR2 SVGAGI, per germline. With 7 bases removed from V and 4 bases from J, the gap between germline ends came to 23 bases. The CDR3 is 16 residues long. DNA of the CDR3: TGTGCCAGCACCCGAAAGGCCGCCTCAGGCCCGTACGAGCAGTACTTC. Its translation is CASTRKAASGPYEQYF.

This clonotype was observed many times. The library was prepared for alpha chains; this beta chain is a stray read, so its frequency means little. The rearrangement links TRBV6-6 to TRBJ1-2, with D hard to call. Germline CDR1 and CDR2: MNHNY and SVGAGI (reference sequence). The CDR3 spans 13 residues. Trimming removed 2 bases at V and 6 bases at J, with 10 bases between. The CDR3 spells CASSYRPVDGYTF. The CDR3 nucleotides are TGTGCCAGCAGTTACAGGCCAGTCGATGGCTACACCTTC.

This clonotype was observed at least ten times. As an off-target read in a library built for alpha chains, this beta chain has a frequency of little significance. The chain employs TRBV5-1 and TRBJ1-2, with TRBD1 identical over 9 bases. Trimming at V came to 0 bases and at J to 4 bases, leaving 13 bases not matched to a gene. The CDR3 totals 18 residues. CDR1 is SGHRS, CDR2 YFSETQ, per germline. CDR3 bases: TGCGCCAGCAGCTTGGAGGGGACAGGGTTGGGTATCGGCTATGGCTACACCTTC. Translating gives CASSLEGTGLGIGYGYTF. Supplemented by reference TRBV5-1 and TRBJ1-2, the full variable domain reads KAGVTQTPRYLIKTRGQQVTLSCSPISGHRSVSWYQQTPGQGLQFLFEYFSETQRNKGNFPGRFSGRQFSNSRSEMNVSTLELGDSALYLCASSLEGTGLGIGYGYTFGSGTRLTVV.

In this sample, this clonotype turned up many times. The library was built for alpha chains, so this beta chain is an off-target read and its size means little. The V and J genes are TRBV5-1 and TRBJ2-1; 8 bases are a match to TRBD2. The J segment lost 4 bases and the V segment lost 4 bases, leaving 16 bases of the junction unmatched. CDR1 is SGHRS and CDR2 is YFSETQ in the germline V gene. This CDR3 is 18 amino acids long. CDR3: CASSPLAQTSGSYNEQFF. The CDR3 nucleotides read TGCGCCAGCAGCCCCCTCGCTCAAACTAGCGGATCGTACAATGAGCAGTTCTTC.

This clonotype was seen ten or more times. This beta chain turned up in a library designed for alpha chains; as an off-target read, its abundance says little. This rearrangement joins TRBV5-1 to TRBJ1-2; 10 bases map to TRBD1. Trimming at V came to 4 bases and at J to 4 bases, leaving 7 bases not matched to a gene. CDR1 and CDR2 (germline): SGHRS, YFSETQ. This CDR3 is 15 amino acids long. CDR3 nucleotides: TGCGCCAGCAGCAGCCGGGACAGGGGATTCTATGGCTACACCTTC. It codes for CASSSRDRGFYGYTF.

This clonotype was picked up many times. With the library built for alpha chains, this beta chain is off target and its frequency is not meaningful. The chain is built from TRBV2 and TRBJ1-2, with TRBD1 as a possible D gene (5 bases). Germline V lookup: CDR1 SNHLY, CDR2 FYNNEI. There are 16 residues in the CDR3. V lost 1 base, J lost 6 bases, and 18 bases lay in between. CDR3 DNA: TGTGCCAGCAGTGAAGGGAGGGACGAAGGAAGGGATGGCTACACCTTC. Translated, it gives CASSEGRDEGRDGYTF.

This clonotype occurred many times. This beta chain represents an off-target read in a library built for alpha chains; its size is of limited meaning. The chain combines TRBV5-1 with TRBJ2-3, with 12 bases lining up with TRBD2. Germline V gene sequence: CDR1 SGHRS, CDR2 YFSETQ. CDR3 size: 18 residues. V shed 0 bases and J 1 base; nucleotides not matched to a gene: 6. The CDR3 DNA reads TGCGCCAGCAGCTTGGGACTAGCGGGAGTTAGGCGCACAGATACGCAGTATTTT. Its protein product is CASSLGLAGVRRTDTQYF.

This clonotype occurred many times. This beta chain is an off-target read within a library intended for alpha chains, so its frequency means little. The V call is TRBV12-3 or TRBV12-4, the J call TRBJ1-6, with D perhaps TRBD1 (6 bases). V was trimmed by 5 bases and J by 7 bases, leaving 12 bases between them. The CDR3 totals 14 residues. CDR3 sequence reads: CASSRGQSNSPLHF. CDR3 nucleotides: TGTGCCAGCAGTAGAGGACAGTCAAATTCACCCCTCCACTTT.

Ten or more counts support this clonotype. This beta chain is an off-target read within a library intended for alpha chains, so its frequency means little. The genes are TRBV29-1 and TRBJ1-1; weak D call: TRBD1 (6 bases). CDR1 and CDR2 (germline): SQVTM, ANQGSEA. V lost 0 bases and J 11 bases, leaving 16 bases between the germline ends. The CDR3 has 13 residues. As DNA, the CDR3 is TGCAGCGTTGAAGATCCAACAGGGCTTTGGGCTTTCTTT. Residues: CSVEDPTGLWAFF.

This clonotype was picked up many times. This beta chain slipped into a library made for alpha chains as a stray read, so its size is not meaningful. This rearrangement joins TRBV30 to TRBJ2-3; 7 bases are a match to TRBD2. V shed 4 bases and J 1 base; nucleotides not matched to a gene: 5. In germline, CDR1 is GTSNPN, CDR2 SVGIG (reference sequence). The CDR3 has 14 residues. The CDR3 sequence is CAWIGGGGTDTQYF. CDR3 in DNA: TGTGCCTGGATTGGGGGGGGAGGCACAGATACGCAGTATTTT. Together with reference TRBV30 and TRBJ2-3, the CDR3 gives the full variable domain: SQTIHQWPATLVQPVGSPLSLECTVEGTSNPNLYWYRQAAGRGLQLLFYSVGIGQISSEVPQNLSASRPQDRQFILSSKKLLLSDSGFYLCAWIGGGGTDTQYFGPGTRLTVL.

Judged by abundance, this clonotype is medium-sized. The library was designed around alpha chains, so this beta chain is a stray read whose abundance carries little weight. The chain carries TRBV12-3 or TRBV12-4 and TRBJ2-7; 9 bases fit TRBD2. The V gene end was trimmed by 3 bases and the J gene end by 4 bases; junction bases not matched to a gene: 4. The CDR3 length is 14 residues. The CDR3 region is CASSFSGSYYEQYF. The CDR3 nucleotides read TGTGCCAGCAGTTTTAGCGGGAGCTATTACGAGCAGTACTTC.

This clonotype occurred a few times. A library made for alpha chains picked up this beta chain off target, so its size means little. The chain combines TRBV11-2 with TRBJ2-3; weak D call: TRBD2 (5 bases). The CDR3 length is 14 residues. Germline loops: CDR1 SGHAT, CDR2 FQNNGV. The V end was cut by 1 base, the J end by 5 bases, with 10 bases between. CDR3 nucleotides: TGTGCCAGCAGCTTAGGTAGCGTGGGAGATACGCAGTATTTT. Translated, it gives CASSLGSVGDTQYF.

This clonotype was seen ten or more times. This beta chain is a stray sequence in a library constructed for alpha chains; its clone size is not meaningful. The chain employs TRBV12-3 or TRBV12-4 and TRBJ2-1, with 8 bases that match TRBD2. The CDR3 extends over 15 amino acids. With 5 bases clipped from V and 10 bases from J, the junction kept 13 bases outside the gene matches. The CDR3 nucleotides are TGTGCCAGCAGTCTCAGAGGGGTAGCGGGAATCGAGCAGTTCTTC. Protein: CASSLRGVAGIEQFF.

This clonotype was seen at least ten times. This beta chain turned up in a library designed for alpha chains; as an off-target read, its abundance says little. The chain links TRBV24-1 to TRBJ2-5, with 9 nucleotides matching TRBD1. With 0 bases clipped from V and 4 bases from J, the junction kept 5 bases outside the gene matches. The CDR3 totals 16 residues. CDR1 KGHDR and CDR2 SFDVKD come from the germline V gene. The DNA for the CDR3 is TGTGCCACCAGTGATTTGCCCCACAGGGGGCCAGAGACCCAGTACTTC. Translating it yields CATSDLPHRGPETQYF.

This clonotype was found many times. Found in a library prepared for alpha chains, this beta chain is an off-target read, and its abundance has little meaning. This rearrangement joins TRBV28 to TRBJ1-5; D remains ambiguous. Germline lookup yields CDR1 MDHEN and CDR2 SYDVKM. V lost 5 bases and J 5 bases, leaving 16 bases between the germline ends. The CDR3 consists of 15 residues. CDR3 residues: CASSQVRAGDQPQHF. CDR3 DNA sequence: TGTGCCAGCAGTCAAGTTAGGGCTGGGGATCAGCCCCAGCATTTT.

This clonotype was seen many times. Because the library targeted alpha chains, this beta chain is an off-target read whose size means little. The chain is built from TRBV5-5 and TRBJ1-2, with a tentative D call TRBD1 (6 bases). The CDR3 length is 15 residues. Trimming removed 3 bases from V and 14 bases from J, with 26 bases in between. Germline lookup yields CDR1 SGHKS and CDR2 YYEKEE (reference sequence). The CDR3 reads CASSSQAGGLKVGTF. CDR3 nucleotide sequence: TGTGCCAGCAGCTCCCAGGCGGGGGGGCTGAAAGTGGGGACCTTC. Full variable domain (missing parts from reference TRBV5-5 and TRBJ1-2): DAGVTQSPTHLIKTRGQQVTLRCSPISGHKSVSWYQQVLGQGPQFIFQYYEKEERGRGNFPDRFSARQFPNYSSELNVNALLLGDSALYLCASSSQAGGLKVGTFGSGTRLTVV.

This clonotype was recorded at least ten times. As an off-target read in a library built for alpha chains, this beta chain has a frequency of little significance. This chain's CDR3 is CSAGQGALQPQHF. In DNA form, the CDR3 reads TGCAGTGCTGGACAGGGGGCTCTTCAGCCCCAGCATTTT. The chain couples TRBV20-1 to TRBJ1-5, with 11 nucleotides matching TRBD1. The trim removed 5 bases at V and 6 bases at J, leaving 3 bases unmatched. This CDR3 has 13 amino acids. Germline V CDR1 and CDR2: DFQATT, SNEGSKA (reference sequence).

The sample holds many counts of this clonotype. This beta chain was picked up by a library intended for alpha chains and is off target, so its count carries little meaning. The rearrangement joins TRBV29-1 to TRBJ2-5, with D perhaps TRBD2 (5 bases). CDR1 is SQVTM and CDR2 is ANQGSEA in the germline V gene. The V gene lost 5 bases and the J gene lost 5 bases, with 15 bases spanning the gap. CDR3 length equals 13 residues. The CDR3 DNA follows: TGCAGCGTTCGCGATATGGGGAGCGAGACCCAGTACTTC. Its protein is CSVRDMGSETQYF.